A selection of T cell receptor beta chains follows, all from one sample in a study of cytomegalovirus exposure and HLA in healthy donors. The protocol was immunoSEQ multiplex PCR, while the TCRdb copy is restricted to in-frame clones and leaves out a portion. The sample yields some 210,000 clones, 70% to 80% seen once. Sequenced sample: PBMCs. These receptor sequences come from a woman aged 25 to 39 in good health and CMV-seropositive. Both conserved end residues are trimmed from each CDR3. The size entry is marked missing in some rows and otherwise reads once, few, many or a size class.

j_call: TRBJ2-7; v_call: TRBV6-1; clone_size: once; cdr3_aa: ASTEFEAYEQY
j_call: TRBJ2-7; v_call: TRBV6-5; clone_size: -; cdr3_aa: ASSYRDRGFYEQY
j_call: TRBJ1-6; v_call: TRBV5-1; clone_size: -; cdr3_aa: ASSLAGRTYNSPLH
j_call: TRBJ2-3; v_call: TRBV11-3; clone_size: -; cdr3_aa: ASSPRTKADTQY
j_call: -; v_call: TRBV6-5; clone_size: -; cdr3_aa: ASKTGQASYEQY
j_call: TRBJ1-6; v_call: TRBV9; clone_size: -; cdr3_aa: ASSGPGQGYNSPLH
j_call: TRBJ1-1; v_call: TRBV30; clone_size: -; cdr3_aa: AWSGRVNTEAF
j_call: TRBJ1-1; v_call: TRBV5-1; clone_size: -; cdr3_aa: ASSLNQGRTEAF
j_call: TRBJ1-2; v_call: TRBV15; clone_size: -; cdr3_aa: ATSRDGGSYGYT
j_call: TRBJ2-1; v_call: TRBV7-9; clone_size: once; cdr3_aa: ASSQEGSSYNEQF
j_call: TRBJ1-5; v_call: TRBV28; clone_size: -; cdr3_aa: ASSWEGGGNQPQH
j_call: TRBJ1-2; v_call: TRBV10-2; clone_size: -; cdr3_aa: ASTEDGGRTYGYT
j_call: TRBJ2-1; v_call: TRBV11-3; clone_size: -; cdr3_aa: ASSLEGTSGGNEQF
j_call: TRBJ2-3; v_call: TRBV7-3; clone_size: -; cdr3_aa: ASSSSGYTDTQY
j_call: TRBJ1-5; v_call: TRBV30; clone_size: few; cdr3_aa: AWSLGGDQPQH
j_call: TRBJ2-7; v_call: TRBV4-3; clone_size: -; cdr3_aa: ASSQLTSTSYEQY
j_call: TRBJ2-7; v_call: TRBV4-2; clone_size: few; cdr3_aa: ASSQRTSESGFYEQY